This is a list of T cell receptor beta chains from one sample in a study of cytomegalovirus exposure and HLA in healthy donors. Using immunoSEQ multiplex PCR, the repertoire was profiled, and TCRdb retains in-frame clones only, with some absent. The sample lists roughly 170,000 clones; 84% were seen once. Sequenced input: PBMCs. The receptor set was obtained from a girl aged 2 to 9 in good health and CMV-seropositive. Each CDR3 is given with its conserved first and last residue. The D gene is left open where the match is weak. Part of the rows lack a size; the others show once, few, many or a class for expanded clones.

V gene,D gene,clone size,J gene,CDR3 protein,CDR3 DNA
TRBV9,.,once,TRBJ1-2,CASSVDDSHNYGYTF,TGTGCCAGCAGCGTAGATGACAGCCATAACTATGGCTACACCTTC
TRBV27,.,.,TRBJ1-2,CASSLGANYGYTF,TGTGCCAGCAGTTTGGGGGCAAACTATGGCTACACCTTC
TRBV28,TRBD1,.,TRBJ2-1,CASRVRTGGYLDEQFF,TGTGCCAGCAGGGTACGGACAGGGGGTTATCTGGATGAGCAGTTCTTC
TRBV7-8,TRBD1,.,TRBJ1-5,CASSSTGTQPQHF,TGTGCCAGCAGCTCGACAGGGACTCAGCCCCAGCATTTT
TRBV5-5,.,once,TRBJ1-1,CASSLVFRRGGETEAFF,TGTGCCAGCAGCTTGGTATTTAGGCGGGGAGGGGAGACTGAAGCTTTCTTT
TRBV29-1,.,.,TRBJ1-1,CSVREYTEAFF,TGCAGCGTTCGCGAGTACACTGAAGCTTTCTTT
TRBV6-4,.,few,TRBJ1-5,CATIPGDNQPQHF,TGTGCCACCATACCAGGGGACAATCAGCCCCAGCATTTT
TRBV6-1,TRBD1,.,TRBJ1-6,CASFDRGHSPLHF,TGTGCCAGCTTTGACAGGGGCCATTCACCCCTCCACTTT
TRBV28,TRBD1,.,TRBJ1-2,CASSPQGDGYGYTF,TGTGCCAGCAGTCCACAGGGGGATGGATATGGCTACACCTTC
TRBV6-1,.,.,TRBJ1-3,CASSLGTPGNTIYF,TGTGCCAGCAGCCTCGGGACACCAGGAAACACCATATATTTT
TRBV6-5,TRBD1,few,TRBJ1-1,CASSLQGLLDTEAFF,TGTGCCAGCAGTTTACAGGGGCTTCTGGACACTGAAGCTTTCTTT
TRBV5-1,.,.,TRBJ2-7,CASSPGGSGREQYF,TGCGCCAGCAGCCCAGGAGGATCCGGGCGCGAGCAGTACTTC
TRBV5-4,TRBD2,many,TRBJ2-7,CASSRSGGGAASQYF,TGTGCCAGCAGCAGGTCTGGCGGGGGGGCCGCGTCGCAGTACTTC
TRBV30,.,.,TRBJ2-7,CAWGPGGDHEQYF,TGTGCCTGGGGACCCGGCGGGGACCACGAGCAGTACTTC
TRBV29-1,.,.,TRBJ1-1,CSVISGPRAEAFF,TGCAGCGTCATAAGCGGACCGAGGGCTGAAGCTTTCTTT
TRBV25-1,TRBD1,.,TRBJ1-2,CASAGGTGGYGYTF,TGTGCCAGCGCGGGGGGGACAGGGGGATATGGCTACACCTTC
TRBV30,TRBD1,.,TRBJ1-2,CAWSLQGAEYGYTF,TGTGCCTGGAGTCTTCAGGGGGCGGAGTATGGCTACACCTTC
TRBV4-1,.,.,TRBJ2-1,CASSQAILLGASYNEQFF,TGCGCCAGCAGCCAAGCCATTCTCCTAGGAGCGTCCTACAATGAGCAGTTCTTC
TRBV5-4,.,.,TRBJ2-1,CASSPRRDNYNEQFF,TGTGCCAGCAGCCCCCGACGGGACAACTACAATGAGCAGTTCTTC
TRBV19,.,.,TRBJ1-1,CASSRGGTEAFF,TGTGCCAGTAGTAGGGGGGGGACTGAAGCTTTCTTT
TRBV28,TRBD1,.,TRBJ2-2,CASRKTGGLGGTGELFF,TGTGCCAGCAGGAAGACAGGGGGATTAGGTGGCACCGGGGAGCTGTTTTTT
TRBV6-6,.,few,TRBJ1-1,CASSSPGGPPFF,TGTGCCAGCAGTTCGCCGGGGGGGCCACCTTTCTTT
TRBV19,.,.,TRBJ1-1,CASSIPRTPLNTEAFF,TGTGCCAGTAGTATCCCCCGGACACCTCTGAACACTGAAGCTTTCTTT
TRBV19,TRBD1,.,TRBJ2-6,CASRGTDFSGANVLTF,TGTGCCAGTAGGGGGACAGATTTCTCTGGGGCCAACGTCCTGACTTTC
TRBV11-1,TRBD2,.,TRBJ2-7,CASSLERLAGVYEQYF,TGTGCCAGCAGCTTAGAACGACTAGCGGGAGTCTACGAGCAGTACTTC
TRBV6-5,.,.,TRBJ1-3,CASRPTGSSGNTIYF,TGTGCCAGCAGACCGACGGGTAGCTCTGGAAACACCATATATTTT
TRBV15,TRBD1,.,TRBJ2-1,CATSRGDRGYNEQFF,TGTGCCACCAGCAGAGGGGACAGGGGCTACAATGAGCAGTTCTTC
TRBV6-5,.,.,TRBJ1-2,CASSYRGYGYTF,TGTGCCAGCAGTTACAGGGGGTATGGCTACACCTTC